The 22 T cell receptor beta chains given below trace back to one sample, sequenced in a study of OX40 agonist ivuxolimab in advanced cancers. Profiling relied on immunoSEQ multiplex PCR, and the TCRdb table lists in-frame clones only, not all of them. The table lists about 31,000 clones, 79% of them singletons. The material sequenced was CD4+ or CD8+ T cells sorted from blood, taken in a trial of the OX40 agonist ivuxolimab. The receptor set was obtained from an adult with an advanced solid tumor such as melanoma, head and neck, liver or kidney cancer.

J is TRBJ2-7 and V is TRBV16; D uncertain. Germline V gene sequence: CDR1 KGHSY, CDR2 FQNENV. This CDR3 comprises 12 residues. V shed 2 bases and J shed 3 bases, with 5 bases lying between them. The CDR3 bases are TGTGCCAGCAGCCAAAGCTTCTACGAGCAGTACTTC. Translation gives CASSQSFYEQYF.

J is TRBJ2-2 and V is TRBV30, with 8 nucleotides matching TRBD1. CDR3 length: 14 amino acids. V trimming: 4 bases; J trimming: 6 bases; junction bases outside the gene matches: 7. Germline V gene data show CDR1 as GTSNPN and CDR2 as SVGIG (reference sequence). The CDR3 DNA is TGTGCCTGGAAAGGACAGGGTGGACCCGGGGAGCTGTTTTTT. The encoded protein is CAWKGQGGPGELFF.

The rearrangement uses TRBV7-9 and TRBJ2-1, with a weak D call TRBD1 (5 bases). This CDR3 is built from 19 residues. V was trimmed by 5 bases and J by 2 bases, leaving 25 bases between them. In germline, CDR1 is SEHNR, CDR2 FQNEAQ (reference sequence). For the CDR3, the DNA is TGTGCCAGCAGCACCACCACTGGGGATTCCAGGGTTCCCTACAATGAGCAGTTCTTC. It translates to CASSTTTGDSRVPYNEQFF.

The chain is built from TRBV28 and TRBJ2-7; 8 bases agree with TRBD1. The CDR3 loop spans 15 amino acids. J gave up 3 bases and V 6 bases, and 10 bases lay outside the gene matches. In germline, CDR1 is MDHEN, CDR2 SYDVKM. CDR3 protein: CASSLGTGAHYEQYF. The CDR3 DNA reads as TGTGCCAGCAGCCTAGGGACAGGTGCCCACTACGAGCAGTACTTC.

The V and J genes are TRBV9 and TRBJ2-2; the D gene is possibly TRBD2 (6 bases). The germline CDR1 and CDR2 sequences are SGDLS and YYNGEE. V lost 2 bases and J lost 4, with 12 bases in between. This CDR3 region has 15 residues. CDR3 region: CASSVEGLATGELFF. The CDR3 coding sequence is TGTGCCAGCAGCGTGGAGGGGCTGGCCACCGGGGAGCTGTTTTTT.

J is TRBJ1-4 and V is TRBV25-1; perhaps TRBD1 as D (6 bases). Germline loops: CDR1 MGHDK, CDR2 SYGVNS. The CDR3 is made up of 16 amino acids. V was cut by 3 bases and J by 8 bases, with 19 bases left in between. The CDR3 here is CASSDLKAGVKEKLFF. Written as DNA, the CDR3 is TGTGCCAGCAGTGATTTGAAGGCAGGGGTAAAAGAAAAACTGTTTTTT.

The CDR3 protein is CASSLDWTSYGYTF. CDR3 nucleotides: TGTGCCAGCAGCTTAGATTGGACATCTTATGGCTACACCTTC. The gene calls are TRBV11-2 and TRBJ1-2, with D perhaps TRBD1 (5 bases). This CDR3 region has 14 residues. Trimming stripped 0 bases from V and 5 bases from J, with 10 bases between. The germline gives CDR1 SGHAT, CDR2 FQNNGV.

This chain links TRBV7-9 with TRBJ2-3; TRBD2 might be the D (6 bases). Germline V CDR1 and CDR2: SEHNR, FQNEAQ (reference sequence). This CDR3 region has 15 residues. Trimming took 5 bases from V and 3 from J, leaving 15 bases between them. The CDR3 here is CASSPGGGLTDTQYF. The CDR3 nucleotides read TGTGCCAGCAGCCCCGGAGGAGGGCTGACAGATACGCAGTATTTT.

This chain connects TRBV13 to TRBJ1-6, with 9 bases fitting TRBD1. Looked up from germline, CDR1 is PRHDT and CDR2 is FYEKMQ (reference sequence). The J segment lost 8 bases and the V segment lost 5 bases, leaving 10 bases of the junction unmatched. This CDR3 region has 16 residues. Here the CDR3 reads CASSASAGQGHSPLHF. DNA for the CDR3: TGTGCCAGCAGCGCCAGCGCCGGACAGGGGCATTCACCCCTCCACTTT.

CDR3 loop: CASNRPGLTGNTIYF. The CDR3 nucleotides are TGTGCCAGTAATCGGCCGGGGCTGACTGGAAACACCATATATTTT. The rearrangement joins TRBV19 to TRBJ1-3; tentative D call: TRBD1 (5 bases). Trimming stripped 7 bases from V and 2 bases from J, with 15 bases between. This CDR3 has 15 amino acids. Germline V gives CDR1 LNHDA, CDR2 SQIVND (reference sequence). Combining the CDR3 with reference TRBV19 and TRBJ1-3 gives the whole variable domain DGGITQSPKYLFRKEGQNVTLSCEQNLNHDAMYWYRQDPGQGLRLIYYSQIVNDFQKGDIAEGYSVSREKKESFPLTVTSAQKNPTAFYLCASNRPGLTGNTIYFGEGSWLTVV.

The chain links TRBV18 to TRBJ2-1, with 9 bases lining up with TRBD2. Germline V gene sequence: CDR1 KGHSH, CDR2 LQKENI. The length of the CDR3 is 16 residues. The V gene end was trimmed by 2 bases and the J gene end by 7 bases; junction bases not matched to a gene: 9. The CDR3 bases are TGTGCCAGCTCACCAATGACTAGCGGACCCTTGAATGAGCAGTTCTTC. Its translation: CASSPMTSGPLNEQFF. Looking up the rest from reference TRBV18 and TRBJ2-1 gives the full variable domain: NAGVMQNPRHLVRRRGQEARLRCSPMKGHSHVYWYRQLPEEGLKFMVYLQKENIIDESGMPKERFSAEFPKEGPSILRIQQVVRGDSAAYFCASSPMTSGPLNEQFFGPGTRLTVL.

The chain uses TRBV30 and TRBJ2-2, with D tentatively TRBD2 (7 bases). This CDR3 region has 14 residues. The germline CDR1 and CDR2 sequences are GTSNPN and SVGIG (reference sequence). The ends were cut back, 2 bases at V and 5 bases at J, with 12 bases in the middle. The CDR3 is CAWSRGGTTGELFF. In nucleotides, the CDR3 is TGTGCCTGGAGTAGGGGGGGCACTACCGGGGAGCTGTTTTTT.

This chain joins TRBV7-3 and TRBJ2-1; 9 positions match TRBD1. Germline assignment: CDR1 SGHTA and CDR2 FQGTGA. V shed 0 bases, J shed 8 bases, and the junction held 8 bases outside the gene matches. The CDR3 has 16 amino acids. CDR3 in amino acids: CASSLTRDRGSDEQFF. DNA for the CDR3: TGTGCCAGCAGCTTAACGCGAGACAGGGGGAGCGATGAGCAGTTCTTC.

This chain joins TRBV7-3 and TRBJ1-1, with TRBD1 as a possible D gene (6 bases). The CDR3 is 14 amino acids. CDR1 SGHTA and CDR2 FQGTGA come from the germline V gene. V gave up 5 bases and J gave up 5 bases, with 15 bases separating them. CDR3 nucleotides: TGTGCCAGCAGCCCACAGGGTGGAGGGACTGAAGCTTTCTTT. It translates to CASSPQGGGTEAFF.

The gene calls are TRBV30 and TRBJ2-7, with D uncertain. Trimming cost V 3 bases and J 9 bases, with 21 bases left between them. CDR3 size: 14 residues. Per germline, CDR1 GTSNPN and CDR2 SVGIG (reference sequence). CDR3 bases: TGTGCCTGGAGCTTCCCCCCTGGTAGCCCAAGGCAGTACTTC. Translation: CAWSFPPGSPRQYF.

In its sample, this clone was seen a few times. V usage is TRBV14 and J usage is TRBJ1-3; maybe TRBD1 (6 bases). The V end lost 4 bases, the J end lost 4 bases, and 8 bases lay between the germline ends. The CDR3 is made up of 13 amino acids. The germline gives CDR1 SGHDN, CDR2 FVKESK. CDR3 region: CASSPGQGNTIYF. CDR3 coding DNA: TGTGCCAGCAGCCCTGGACAGGGAAACACCATATATTTT.

The chain is built from TRBV6-5 and TRBJ2-1; D remains ambiguous. V lost 7 bases to trimming and J lost 1 base, with 11 bases between them. The CDR3 spans 14 residues. From germline, CDR1 is MNHEY and CDR2 SVGAGI. Here the CDR3 reads CASKSVASYNEQFF. CDR3 sequence (DNA): TGTGCCAGCAAATCTGTGGCGTCCTACAATGAGCAGTTCTTC.

This clone was counted only a few times. The V gene is TRBV7-3, the J gene TRBJ1-1; perhaps TRBD1 as D (5 bases). Germline assignment: CDR1 SGHTA and CDR2 FQGTGA. The length of the CDR3 is 14 residues. Trimming removed 6 bases from V and 3 bases from J, with 14 bases in between. The CDR3 nucleotides are TGTGCCAGCAGTACGCAGGGTAGTGACACTGAAGCTTTCTTT. It specifies CASSTQGSDTEAFF.

The gene calls are TRBV6-5 and TRBJ1-1; D gene unclear. V was shortened by 5 bases and J by 5 bases, with 12 bases between the two germline ends. This CDR3 contains 13 residues. Germline-derived CDR1 and CDR2 are MNHEY and SVGAGI. CDR3 protein: CASSADARTEAFF. The CDR3, as DNA: TGTGCCAGCAGTGCCGATGCGAGGACTGAAGCTTTCTTT.

The gene calls are TRBV27 and TRBJ1-6, with TRBD1 as a possible D gene (6 bases). Deletions cut 0 bases from V and 4 bases from J, with 10 bases between. Germline values: CDR1 MNHEY, CDR2 SMNVEV (reference sequence). CDR3 length equals 16 residues. CDR3 nucleotides: TGTGCCAGCAGTTTATCGGGGACACGTTATAATTCACCCCTCCACTTT. Residues: CASSLSGTRYNSPLHF.

The V gene is TRBV30, the J gene TRBJ2-7, with a tentative D call TRBD1 (6 bases). The V end was cut by 2 bases, the J end by 0 bases, with 8 bases between. CDR1 is GTSNPN and CDR2 is SVGIG in the germline V gene (reference sequence). The CDR3 contains 13 residues. The DNA of the CDR3 is TGTGCCTGGAGTTGGGACATCTCCTACGAGCAGTACTTC. Its translation is CAWSWDISYEQYF. The whole variable domain, filled in from reference TRBV30 and TRBJ2-7, reads SQTIHQWPATLVQPVGSPLSLECTVEGTSNPNLYWYRQAAGRGLQLLFYSVGIGQISSEVPQNLSASRPQDRQFILSSKKLLLSDSGFYLCAWSWDISYEQYFGPGTRLTVT.

The chain combines TRBV6-5 with TRBJ1-5; TRBD1 is a possible D gene (6 bases). The V gene lost 2 bases and the J gene lost 2 bases, with 10 bases spanning the gap. CDR3 length equals 15 residues. Germline CDR1 MNHEY, CDR2 SVGAGI. CDR3 sequence reads: CASSYTSGGNQPQHF. The CDR3 DNA follows: TGTGCCAGCAGTTACACCTCAGGGGGCAATCAGCCCCAGCATTTT.